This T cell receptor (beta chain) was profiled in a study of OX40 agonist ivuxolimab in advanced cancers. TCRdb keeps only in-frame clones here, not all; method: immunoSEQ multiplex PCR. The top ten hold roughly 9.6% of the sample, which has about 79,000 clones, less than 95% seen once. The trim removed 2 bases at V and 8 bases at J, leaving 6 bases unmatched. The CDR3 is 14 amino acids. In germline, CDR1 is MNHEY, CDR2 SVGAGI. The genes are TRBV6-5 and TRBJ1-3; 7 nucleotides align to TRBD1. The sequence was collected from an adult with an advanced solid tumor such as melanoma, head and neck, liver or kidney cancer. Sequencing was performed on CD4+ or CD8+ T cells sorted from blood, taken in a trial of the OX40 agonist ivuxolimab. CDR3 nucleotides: TGTGCCAGCAGTTACGCCACAGGGGCAGACACCATATATTTT. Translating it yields CASSYATGADTIYF.